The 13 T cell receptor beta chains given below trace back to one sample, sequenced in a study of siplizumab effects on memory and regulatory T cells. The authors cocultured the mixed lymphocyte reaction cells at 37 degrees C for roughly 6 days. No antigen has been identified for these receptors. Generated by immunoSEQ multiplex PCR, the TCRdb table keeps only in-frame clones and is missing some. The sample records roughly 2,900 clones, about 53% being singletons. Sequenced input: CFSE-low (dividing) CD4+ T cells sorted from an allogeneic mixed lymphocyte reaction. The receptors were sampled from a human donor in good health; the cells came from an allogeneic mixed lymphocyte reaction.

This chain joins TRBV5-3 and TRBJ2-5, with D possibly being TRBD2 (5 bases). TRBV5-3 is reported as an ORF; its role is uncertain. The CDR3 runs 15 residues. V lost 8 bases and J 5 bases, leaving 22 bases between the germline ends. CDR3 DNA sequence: TGTGCCAGGTGGAAGACCCAGGCGAGAGGGGAGACCCAGTACTTC. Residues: CARWKTQARGETQYF.

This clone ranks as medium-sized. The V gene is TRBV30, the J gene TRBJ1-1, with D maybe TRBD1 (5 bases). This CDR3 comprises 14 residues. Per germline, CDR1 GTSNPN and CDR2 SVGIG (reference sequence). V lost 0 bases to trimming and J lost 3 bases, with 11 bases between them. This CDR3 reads CAWSVRWGDTEAFF. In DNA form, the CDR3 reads TGTGCCTGGAGTGTAAGGTGGGGGGACACTGAAGCTTTCTTT.

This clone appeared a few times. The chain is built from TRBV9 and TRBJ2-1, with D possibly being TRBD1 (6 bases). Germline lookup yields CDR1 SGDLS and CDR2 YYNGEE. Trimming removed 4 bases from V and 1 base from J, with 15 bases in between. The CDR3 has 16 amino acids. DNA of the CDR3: TGTGCCAGCAGCCTAACCAGGGGCCGATCCTACAATGAGCAGTTCTTC. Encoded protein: CASSLTRGRSYNEQFF.

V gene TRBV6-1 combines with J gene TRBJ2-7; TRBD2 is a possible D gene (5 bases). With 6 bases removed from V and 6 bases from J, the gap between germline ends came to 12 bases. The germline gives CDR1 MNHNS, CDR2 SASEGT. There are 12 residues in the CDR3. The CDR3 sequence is CASSQTRAEQYF. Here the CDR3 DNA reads TGTGCCAGCAGCCAAACGCGGGCCGAGCAGTACTTC.

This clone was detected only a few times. The CDR3 sequence is CASSPLLTGLDEQYF. The CDR3 DNA reads as TGTGCCAGCTCACCCTTACTGACAGGGCTCGACGAGCAGTACTTC. This sequence joins TRBV18 and TRBJ2-7; 7 bases fit TRBD1. Per the germline V gene, CDR1 is KGHSH and CDR2 is LQKENI. This CDR3 has 15 residues. V lost 3 bases and J lost 5; bases outside the gene matches: 10.

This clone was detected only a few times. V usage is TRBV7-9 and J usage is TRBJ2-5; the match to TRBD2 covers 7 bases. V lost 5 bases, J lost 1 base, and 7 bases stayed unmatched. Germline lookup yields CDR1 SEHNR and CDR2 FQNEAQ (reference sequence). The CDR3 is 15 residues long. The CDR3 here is CASSPARGTQETQYF. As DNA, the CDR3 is TGTGCCAGCAGCCCAGCGCGGGGGACCCAAGAGACCCAGTACTTC.

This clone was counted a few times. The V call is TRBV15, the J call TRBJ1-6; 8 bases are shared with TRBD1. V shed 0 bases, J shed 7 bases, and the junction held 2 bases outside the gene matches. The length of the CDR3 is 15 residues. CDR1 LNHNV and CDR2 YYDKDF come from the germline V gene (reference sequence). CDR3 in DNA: TGTGCCACCAGCAGAGATACAGGGGGGAATTCACCCCTCCACTTT. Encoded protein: CATSRDTGGNSPLHF. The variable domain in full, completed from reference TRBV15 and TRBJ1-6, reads DAMVIQNPRYQVTQFGKPVTLSCSQTLNHNVMYWYQQKSSQAPKLLFHYYDKDFNNEADTPDNFQSRRPNTSFCFLDIRSPGLGDTAMYLCATSRDTGGNSPLHFGNGTRLTVT.

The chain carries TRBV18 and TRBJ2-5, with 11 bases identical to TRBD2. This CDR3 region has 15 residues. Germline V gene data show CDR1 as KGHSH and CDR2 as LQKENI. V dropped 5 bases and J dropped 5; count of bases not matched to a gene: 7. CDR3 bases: TGTGCCAGCTCAACGACTAGCGGGATTCAGGAGACCCAGTACTTC. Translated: CASSTTSGIQETQYF.

This CDR3 reads CASGGTREQYF. CDR3 nucleotides: TGTGCTAGTGGTGGGACTAGGGAGCAGTACTTC. The chain is built from TRBV12-5 and TRBJ2-7; 8 nucleotides agree with TRBD2. The CDR3 runs to 11 residues. J lost 7 bases, V lost 5 bases, and 1 base had no gene match. Germline assignment: CDR1 LGHNT and CDR2 FRNRAP. Drawing the rest from reference TRBV12-5 and TRBJ2-7, the complete variable domain is DARVTQTPRHKVTEMGQEVTMRCQPILGHNTVFWYRQTMMQGLELLAYFRNRAPLDDSGMPKDRFSAEMPDATLATLKIQPSEPRDSAVYFCASGGTREQYFGPGTRLTVT.

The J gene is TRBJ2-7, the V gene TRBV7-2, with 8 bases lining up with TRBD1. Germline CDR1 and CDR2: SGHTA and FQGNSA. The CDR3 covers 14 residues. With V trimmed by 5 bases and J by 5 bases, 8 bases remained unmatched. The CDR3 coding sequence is TGTGCCAGCAGCCTATCAGGGGGCAGGCACGAGCAGTACTTC. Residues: CASSLSGGRHEQYF.

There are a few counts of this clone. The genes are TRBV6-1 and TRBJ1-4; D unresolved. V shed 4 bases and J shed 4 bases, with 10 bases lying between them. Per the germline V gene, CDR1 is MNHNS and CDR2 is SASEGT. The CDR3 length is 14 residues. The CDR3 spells CASSVTGRNEKLFF. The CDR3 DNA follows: TGTGCCAGCAGTGTCACGGGCCGTAATGAAAAACTGTTTTTT.

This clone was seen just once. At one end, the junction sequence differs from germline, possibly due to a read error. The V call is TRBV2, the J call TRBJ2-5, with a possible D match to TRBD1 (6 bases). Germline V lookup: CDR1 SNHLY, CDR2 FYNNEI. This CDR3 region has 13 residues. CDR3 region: CATASLLTGCPNF. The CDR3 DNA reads TGTGCCACCGCCAGTCTACTAACAGGGTGTCCCAACTTC.

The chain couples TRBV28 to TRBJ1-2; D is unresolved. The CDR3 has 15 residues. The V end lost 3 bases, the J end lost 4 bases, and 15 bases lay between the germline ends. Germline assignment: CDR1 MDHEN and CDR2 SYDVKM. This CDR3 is CASSFPALGSYGYTF. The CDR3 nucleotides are TGTGCCAGCAGTTTCCCTGCCCTGGGGAGCTATGGCTACACCTTC.